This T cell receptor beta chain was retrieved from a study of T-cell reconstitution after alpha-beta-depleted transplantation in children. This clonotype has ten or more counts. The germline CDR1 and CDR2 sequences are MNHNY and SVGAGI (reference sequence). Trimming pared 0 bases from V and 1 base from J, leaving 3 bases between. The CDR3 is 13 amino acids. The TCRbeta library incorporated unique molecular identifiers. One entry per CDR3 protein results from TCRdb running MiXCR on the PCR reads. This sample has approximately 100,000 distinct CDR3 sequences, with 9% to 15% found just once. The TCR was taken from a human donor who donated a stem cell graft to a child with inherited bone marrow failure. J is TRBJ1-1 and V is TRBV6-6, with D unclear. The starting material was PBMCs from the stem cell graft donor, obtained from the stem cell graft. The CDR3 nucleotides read TGTGCCAGCAGTTACTCGGCGAACACTGAAGCTTTCTTT. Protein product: CASSYSANTEAFF.